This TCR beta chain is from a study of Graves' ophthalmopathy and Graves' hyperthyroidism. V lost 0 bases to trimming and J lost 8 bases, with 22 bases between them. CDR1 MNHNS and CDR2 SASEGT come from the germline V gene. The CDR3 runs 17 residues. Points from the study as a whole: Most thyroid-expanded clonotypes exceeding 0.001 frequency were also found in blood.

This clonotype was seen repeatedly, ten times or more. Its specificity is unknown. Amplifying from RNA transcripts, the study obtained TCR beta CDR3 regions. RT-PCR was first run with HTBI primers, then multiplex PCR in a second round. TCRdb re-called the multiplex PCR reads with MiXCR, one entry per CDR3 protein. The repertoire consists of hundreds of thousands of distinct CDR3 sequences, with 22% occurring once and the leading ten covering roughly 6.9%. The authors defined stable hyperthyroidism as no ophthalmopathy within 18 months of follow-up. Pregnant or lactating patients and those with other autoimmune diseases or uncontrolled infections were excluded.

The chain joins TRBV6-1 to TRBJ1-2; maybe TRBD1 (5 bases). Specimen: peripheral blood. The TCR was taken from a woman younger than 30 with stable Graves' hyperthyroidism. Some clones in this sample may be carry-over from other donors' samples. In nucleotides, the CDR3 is TGTGCCAGCAGTGAAGCGAGGGGAGAGCGGTTAACGAGGGGCTACACCTTC. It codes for CASSEARGERLTRGYTF.